What follows is one T cell receptor beta chain and its context. CDR1 is SGHRS and CDR2 is YFSETQ in the germline V gene. The CDR3 is made up of 22 amino acids. The ends lost 3 bases at V and 0 bases at J; junction bases unmatched: 18. Authors' methods: Reference gene primer amplification yielded estimated nucleated cell counts. Data came from immunoSEQ multiplex PCR; TCRdb stores just in-frame clones and leaves some out. Clonal size and the V and J genes are those of that table, whereas D and trimming came from the DNA. The sample yields 200,000 to 250,000 clones, around nine tenths seen once. These data are taken from a study of blood T cell repertoires in COVID-19. Study-wide context: Collection of acute and convalescent COVID-19 samples took place in the United States, Italy and Spain. The cDNA or gDNA used as material had been derived from T cells, B-cell-depleted T cells, or PBMCs.

The sequence was obtained from a man between 60 and 70 years old with acute or convalescent COVID-19. Input material: peripheral blood. The V and J genes are TRBV5-1 and TRBJ2-6; the match to TRBD1 covers 10 bases. CDR3 residues: CASSSEGQGPPLKSSGANVLTF. DNA for the CDR3: TGCGCCAGCAGCTCGGAGGGACAGGGGCCACCCCTCAAGAGCTCTGGGGCCAACGTCCTGACTTTC. Combining the CDR3 with reference TRBV5-1 and TRBJ2-6 gives the whole variable domain KAGVTQTPRYLIKTRGQQVTLSCSPISGHRSVSWYQQTPGQGLQFLFEYFSETQRNKGNFPGRFSGRQFSNSRSEMNVSTLELGDSALYLCASSSEGQGPPLKSSGANVLTFGAGSRLTVL.